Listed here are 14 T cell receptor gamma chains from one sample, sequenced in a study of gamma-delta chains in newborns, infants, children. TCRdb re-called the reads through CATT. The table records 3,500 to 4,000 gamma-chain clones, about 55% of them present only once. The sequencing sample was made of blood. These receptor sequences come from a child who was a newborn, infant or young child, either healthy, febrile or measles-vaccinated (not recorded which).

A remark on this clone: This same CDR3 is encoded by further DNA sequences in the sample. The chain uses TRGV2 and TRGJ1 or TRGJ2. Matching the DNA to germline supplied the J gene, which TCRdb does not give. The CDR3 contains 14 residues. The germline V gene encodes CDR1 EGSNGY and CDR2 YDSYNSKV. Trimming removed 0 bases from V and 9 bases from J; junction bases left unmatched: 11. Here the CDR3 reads CATWDGPRNFKKLF. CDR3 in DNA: TGTGCCACCTGGGACGGGCCGCGGAATTTTAAGAAACTCTTT.

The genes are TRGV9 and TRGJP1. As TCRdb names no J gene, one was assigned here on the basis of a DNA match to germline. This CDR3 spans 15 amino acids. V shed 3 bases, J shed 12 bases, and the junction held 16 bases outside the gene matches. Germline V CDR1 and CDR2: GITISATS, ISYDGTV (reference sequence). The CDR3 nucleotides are TGTGCCTTGTGGGAGCACCGGGGGTTGGTACGGTTCAAGATATTT. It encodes CALWEHRGLVRFKIF.

The CDR3 bases are TGTGCCACCTGGGACGGGCCCTTTTGTTATAAGAAACTCTTT. This encodes CATWDGPFCYKKLF. This rearrangement joins TRGV2 to TRGJ1 or TRGJ2. TCRdb is silent on the J gene; assignment here came from matching the DNA to germline. Germline V CDR1 and CDR2: EGSNGY, YDSYNSKV. CDR3 length: 14 residues. V trimming: 0 bases; J trimming: 6 bases; junction bases outside the gene matches: 8.

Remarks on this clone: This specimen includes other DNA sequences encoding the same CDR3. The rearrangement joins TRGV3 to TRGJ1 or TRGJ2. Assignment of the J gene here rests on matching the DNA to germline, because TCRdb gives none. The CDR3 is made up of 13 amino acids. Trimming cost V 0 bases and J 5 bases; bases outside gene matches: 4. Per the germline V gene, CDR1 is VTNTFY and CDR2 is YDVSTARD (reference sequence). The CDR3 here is CATWDRRDYKKLF. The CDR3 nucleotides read TGTGCCACCTGGGACAGGCGGGATTATAAGAAACTCTTT.

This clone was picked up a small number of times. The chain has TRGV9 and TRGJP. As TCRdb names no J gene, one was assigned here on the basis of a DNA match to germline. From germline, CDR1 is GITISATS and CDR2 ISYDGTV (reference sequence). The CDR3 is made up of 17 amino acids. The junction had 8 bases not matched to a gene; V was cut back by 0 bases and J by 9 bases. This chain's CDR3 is CALWEVLGGLGKKIKVF. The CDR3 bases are TGTGCCTTGTGGGAGGTGCTGGGAGGGTTGGGCAAAAAAATCAAGGTATTT.

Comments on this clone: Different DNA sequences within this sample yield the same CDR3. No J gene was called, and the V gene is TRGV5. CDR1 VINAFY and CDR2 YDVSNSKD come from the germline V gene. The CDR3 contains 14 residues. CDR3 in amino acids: CATWDSSPCHKKLF. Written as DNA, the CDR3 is TGTGCCACCTGGGACAGCTCGCCTTGCCATAAGAAACTATTT.

The CDR3: CATWDTTIKLF. CDR3 DNA: TGTGCCACCTGGGACACTACGATTAAACTCTTT. No J gene call was made, and the V gene is TRGV3. This CDR3 contains 11 residues. Germline CDR1 VTNTFY, CDR2 YDVSTARD (reference sequence).

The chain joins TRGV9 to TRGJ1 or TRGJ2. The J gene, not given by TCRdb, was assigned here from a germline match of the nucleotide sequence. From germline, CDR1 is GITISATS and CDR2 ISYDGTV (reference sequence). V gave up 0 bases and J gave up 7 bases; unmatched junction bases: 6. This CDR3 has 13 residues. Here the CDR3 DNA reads TGTGCCTTGTGGGAGGTGCAGTGGTATAAGAAACTCTTT. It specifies CALWEVQWYKKLF.

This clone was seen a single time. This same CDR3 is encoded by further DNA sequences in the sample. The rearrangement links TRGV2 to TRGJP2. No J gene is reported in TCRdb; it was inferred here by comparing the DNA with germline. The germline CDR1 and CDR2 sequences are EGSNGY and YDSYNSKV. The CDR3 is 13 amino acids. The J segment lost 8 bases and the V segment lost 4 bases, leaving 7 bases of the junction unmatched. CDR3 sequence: CATWEVGDWIKTF. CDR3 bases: TGTGCCACCTGGGAGGTGGGGGATTGGATCAAGACGTTT.

CDR3 nucleotide sequence: TGTGCCTTGTGGGAGTCCCGGGTGAAACTCTTT. It encodes CALWESRVKLF. This chain links TRGV9 with TRGJ1 or TRGJ2. Here the J gene was assigned by germline matching of the DNA, as TCRdb has none. After removal of 3 bases from V and 12 bases from J, the junction contained 8 bases not matched to a gene. The germline CDR1 and CDR2 sequences are GITISATS and ISYDGTV (reference sequence). The CDR3 is 11 residues long.

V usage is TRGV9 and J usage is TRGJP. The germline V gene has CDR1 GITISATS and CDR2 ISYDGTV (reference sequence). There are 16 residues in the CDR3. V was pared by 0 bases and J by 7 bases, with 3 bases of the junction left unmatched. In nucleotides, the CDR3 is TGTGCCTTGTGGGAGGTGTGTGAGTTGGGCAAAAAAATCAAGGTATTT. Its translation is CALWEVCELGKKIKVF.

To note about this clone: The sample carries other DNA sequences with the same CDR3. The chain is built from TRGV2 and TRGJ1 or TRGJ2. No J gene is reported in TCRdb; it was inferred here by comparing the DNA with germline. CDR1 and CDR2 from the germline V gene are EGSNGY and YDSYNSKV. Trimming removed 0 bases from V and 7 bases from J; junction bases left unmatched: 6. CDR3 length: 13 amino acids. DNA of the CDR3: TGTGCCACCTGGGACGGGCACAGCTATAAGAAACTCTTT. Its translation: CATWDGHSYKKLF.

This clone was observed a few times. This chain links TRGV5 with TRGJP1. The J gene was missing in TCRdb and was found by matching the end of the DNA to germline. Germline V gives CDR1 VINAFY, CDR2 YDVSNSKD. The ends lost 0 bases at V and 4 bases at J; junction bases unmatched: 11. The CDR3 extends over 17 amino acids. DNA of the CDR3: TGTGCCACCTGGGACAGGCCGCGGGTGGGCACTGGTTGGTTCAAGATATTT. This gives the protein CATWDRPRVGTGWFKIF.

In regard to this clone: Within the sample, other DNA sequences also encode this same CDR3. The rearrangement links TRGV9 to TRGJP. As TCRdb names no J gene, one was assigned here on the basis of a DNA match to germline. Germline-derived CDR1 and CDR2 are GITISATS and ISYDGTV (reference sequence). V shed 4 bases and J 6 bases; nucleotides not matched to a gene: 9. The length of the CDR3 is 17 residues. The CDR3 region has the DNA TGTGCCTTGTGGGACGAGGGTTTAGAGTTGGGCAAAAAAATCAAGGTATTT. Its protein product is CALWDEGLELGKKIKVF.